These 16 T cell receptor beta chains share one sample of origin, sequenced in a study of molecular identifiers for immune sequencing clone quantification. TCRdb recomputed calls from the PCR reads with MiXCR, one row per CDR3 protein. Of about half a million distinct CDR3 sequences listed, roughly a fifth are singletons. Sequenced: naive CD8+ T cells from blood, with Jurkat cell RNA spiked in. Regarding subset: FACS-sorted CD8+CD4-CCR7+CD45RA+ naive T cells. The receptor source for this set is a human donor in good health. Some libraries in this study had Jurkat cell RNA spiked in.

The chain recombines TRBV25-1 with TRBJ1-1; 7 positions match TRBD1. V lost 6 bases and J lost 6; bases outside the gene matches: 7. The CDR3 has 13 residues. The V gene's germline CDR1 is MGHDK and CDR2 SYGVNS. Written as DNA, the CDR3 is TGTGCCAGCAGGCTTGGAGGGGGCCCTGAAGCTTTCTTT. This codes for CASRLGGGPEAFF.

Concerning this clonotype itself: This may arise from a read error, as a much more abundant clone is one base away. The rearrangement uses TRBV19 and TRBJ2-5, with a possible D match to TRBD1 (6 bases). This CDR3 region has 17 residues. The germline gives CDR1 LNHDA, CDR2 SQIVND (reference sequence). The CDR3 reads CAGSMGGRDTYQETQYF. CDR3 bases: TGTGCCGGTAGTATGGGCGGCCGGGACACTTACCAAGAGACCCAGTACTTC.

This clonotype came up a few times. The chain employs TRBV23-1 and TRBJ1-5, with D maybe TRBD1 (6 bases). TRBV23-1 has ORF status, its function being uncertain. This CDR3 region has 15 residues. Trimming took 11 bases from V and 7 from J, leaving 24 bases between them. CDR3: CAGGSRTVNNQPQHF. The CDR3 region has the DNA TGCGCCGGAGGATCGAGGACAGTTAACAACCAGCCCCAGCATTTT.

This clonotype was seen at least ten times. This rearrangement joins TRBV5-4 to TRBJ2-7; 7 nucleotides match TRBD1. The V segment lost 5 bases and the J segment 0 bases; nucleotides outside the gene matches: 5. Germline V CDR1 and CDR2: SGHNT, YYREEE (reference sequence). CDR3 size: 14 residues. DNA of the CDR3: TGTGCCAGCAGTTCCGACAGGGACTCCTACGAGCAGTACTTC. This codes for CASSSDRDSYEQYF.

The CDR3 DNA follows: TGTGCCAGCAGCCAAGAGGGTCATAATTCACCCCTCCACTTT. This encodes CASSQEGHNSPLHF. The V gene is TRBV3-2, the J gene TRBJ1-6. TRBV3-2 is shown as a pseudogene. The CDR3 runs 14 residues.

This clonotype was seen more than once but under ten times. The rearrangement uses TRBV27 and TRBJ2-1; 7 nucleotides line up with TRBD2. The CDR3 loop spans 15 amino acids. V shed 1 base, J shed 6 bases, and the junction held 6 bases outside the gene matches. The germline CDR1 and CDR2 sequences are MNHEY and SMNVEV (reference sequence). CDR3 DNA: TGTGCCAGCAGTTTATTCCACTTAGCGGGCAATGAGCAGTTCTTC. This encodes CASSLFHLAGNEQFF.

Concerning this clonotype itself: With a much larger clone just one base away, this may be a read error. The rearrangement uses TRBV4-2 and TRBJ1-1; D possibly corresponds to TRBD1 (6 bases). Trimming pared 7 bases from V and 6 bases from J, leaving 21 bases between. From germline, CDR1 is LGHNA and CDR2 YNFKEQ. The CDR3 has 15 residues. The CDR3 nucleotides read TGTGCCAGCATCACGGAGGGACAATCGGACGCTGAAGCTTTCTTT. The encoded protein is CASITEGQSDAEAFF.

This clonotype was found many times. The chain combines TRBV5-1 with TRBJ2-7, with unresolved D. V was shortened by 2 bases and J by 4 bases, with 10 bases between the two germline ends. The CDR3 is 13 amino acids. CDR1 and CDR2 from the germline V gene are SGHRS and YFSETQ. The CDR3 protein is CASSFLAIYEQYF. The DNA for the CDR3 is TGCGCCAGCAGCTTCTTGGCCATTTACGAGCAGTACTTC.

With regard to this clonotype: Mismatch with germline at one junction end may stem from a read error. V is TRBV24-1 and J is TRBJ2-2, with 10 bases that match TRBD1. Germline V gene lookup returns CDR1 KGHDR and CDR2 SFDVKD. This CDR3 is 16 amino acids long. The CDR3 sequence: CATSDRQGAKTGELFF. In nucleotides, the CDR3 is TGTGCCACCAGTGATCGACAGGGGGCGAAGACCGGGGAGCTGTTTTTT.

In this sample, this clonotype turned up many times. The V call is TRBV7-9, the J call TRBJ2-7, with a weak D call TRBD1 (6 bases). This CDR3 has 15 residues. Trimming removed 2 bases from V and 3 bases from J, with 14 bases in between. Germline CDR1 SEHNR, CDR2 FQNEAQ (reference sequence). CDR3 nucleotide sequence: TGTGCCAGCAGCTTAAGTGGGGGCAAGGACTACGAGCAGTACTTC. Translating it yields CASSLSGGKDYEQYF.

This clonotype has just a few counts. J is TRBJ2-5 and V is TRBV12-3 or TRBV12-4; TRBD2 agrees at 8 bases. The CDR3 runs to 18 residues. Germline trimming cut 1 base from V and 2 bases from J; bases unmatched to any gene: 12. The CDR3 loop is CASSLDGPGAGAQETQYF. The CDR3 DNA is TGTGCCAGCAGTTTAGATGGCCCGGGAGCGGGGGCACAAGAGACCCAGTACTTC.

As to this clonotype: This sequence may be a read error, since a much larger clone differs from it by one base. The CDR3: CAGSYSPSTDTQYF. The CDR3 DNA is TGTGCCGGCAGTTATAGTCCTAGCACAGATACGCAGTATTTT. The rearrangement joins TRBV6-5 to TRBJ2-3; unclear D gene. The CDR3 is 14 amino acids. CDR1 and CDR2 from the germline V gene are MNHEY and SVGAGI.

The chain is built from TRBV30 and TRBJ2-7; D remains ambiguous. Deletions cut 0 bases from V and 0 bases from J, with 9 bases between. This CDR3 comprises 14 residues. Germline CDR1 reads GTSNPN; CDR2 reads SVGIG (reference sequence). The chain's CDR3 is CAWSVPESSYEQYF. CDR3 coding DNA: TGTGCCTGGAGTGTACCGGAGAGCTCCTACGAGCAGTACTTC.

This clonotype was counted at least ten times. This chain links TRBV7-2 with TRBJ2-3; 9 nucleotides match TRBD2. The CDR3 contains 14 residues. V was pared by 5 bases and J by 4 bases, with 4 bases of the junction left unmatched. The germline V gene has CDR1 SGHTA and CDR2 FQGNSA. Here the CDR3 reads CASSPLAGPDTQYF. CDR3 sequence (DNA): TGTGCCAGCAGCCCACTAGCGGGCCCAGATACGCAGTATTTT.

The chain combines TRBV7-8 with TRBJ2-1; D remains unclear. Per germline, CDR1 SGHVS and CDR2 FQNEAQ. V gave up 0 bases and J gave up 2 bases, with 5 bases separating them. The CDR3 totals 14 residues. DNA of the CDR3: TGTGCCAGCAGCTTAGCCAAGACCTACAATGAGCAGTTCTTC. Residues: CASSLAKTYNEQFF.

Concerning this clonotype itself: Since a much larger clone is just one base distant, this may be a read error. V is TRBV7-2 and J is TRBJ2-5; the D gene could be TRBD1 or TRBD2 (7 bases each). The CDR3 covers 16 residues. Germline assignment: CDR1 SGHTA and CDR2 FQGNSA. The CDR3 nucleotides read TGTGCCAGCAGCTTAACTCCAGGGGGGGACCAAGGGACCCAGTACTTC. This translates into CASSLTPGGDQGTQYF.